Below, 8 T cell receptor beta chains from the same sample are listed, as sequenced in a study of blood T cells in healthy people across ages. Then a second PCR, running roughly 7 to 12 cycles, was carried out with a sample-barcoded 5' primer and a J-beta primer mix. TCRdb reprocessed the 5' RACE reads via MiXCR and lists one record per CDR3 protein. The profile shows hundreds of thousands of distinct CDR3 sequences, roughly 44% of them singletons. The sequenced sample consisted of blood. The receptor source for this set is a man in his fifties or sixties in good health.

The chain combines TRBV29-1 with TRBJ2-1; 7 bases agree with TRBD2. The CDR3 loop spans 12 amino acids. The trim removed 4 bases at V and 6 bases at J, leaving 3 bases unmatched. Germline V gene sequence: CDR1 SQVTM, CDR2 ANQGSEA. The CDR3 nucleotides read TGCAGCGTTGGGGGGGGATTCAATGAGCAGTTCTTC. This encodes CSVGGGFNEQFF.

The rearrangement links TRBV20-1 to TRBJ2-6; 7 bases agree with TRBD2. The junction had 18 bases not matched to a gene; V was cut back by 3 bases and J by 4 bases. Germline V gene lookup returns CDR1 DFQATT and CDR2 SNEGSKA (reference sequence). CDR3 length: 19 amino acids. CDR3 nucleotide sequence: TGCAGTGCTAGTCCGGGGGGATTAGCAAGGATGCGCGGGGCCAACGTCCTGACTTTC. It codes for CSASPGGLARMRGANVLTF.

This clonotype was seen at least ten times. The V gene is TRBV20-1, the J gene TRBJ2-1; D perhaps matches TRBD1 (6 bases). Germline CDR1 DFQATT, CDR2 SNEGSKA (reference sequence). The CDR3 contains 12 residues. The V gene lost 7 bases and the J gene lost 1 base, with 8 bases spanning the gap. Written as DNA, the CDR3 is TGCAGTGGGACAGTATCCTACAATGAGCAGTTCTTC. This sequence encodes CSGTVSYNEQFF.

The chain is built from TRBV24-1 and TRBJ2-3, with 8 bases lining up with TRBD2. Germline CDR1 KGHDR, CDR2 SFDVKD. V dropped 5 bases and J dropped 4; count of bases not matched to a gene: 7. This CDR3 contains 15 residues. This CDR3 is CATSGGGGWSDTQYF. Here the CDR3 DNA reads TGTGCCACCAGTGGAGGCGGGGGGTGGTCAGATACGCAGTATTTT.

The J gene is TRBJ2-7, the V gene TRBV27, with D uncertain. The J call may be mistaken, given a closer DNA end match to TRBJ2-4. This CDR3 region has 13 residues. The germline gives CDR1 MNHEY, CDR2 SMNVEV (reference sequence). CDR3 sequence (DNA): TGTGCCAGCAGTTTAACCCTCGGAAACATTCAGTACTTC. Translating gives CASSLTLGNIQYF.

The genes are TRBV7-2 and TRBJ1-1; D uncertain. This CDR3 has 11 amino acids. Per germline, CDR1 SGHTA and CDR2 FQGNSA. V was cut by 5 bases and J by 9 bases, with 10 bases left in between. The CDR3 nucleotides read TGTGCCAGCAGCACCTCGGGCCAAGCTTTCTTT. This gives the protein CASSTSGQAFF. Variable domain in full (rest from reference TRBV7-2 and TRBJ1-1): GAGVSQSPSNKVTEKGKDVELRCDPISGHTALYWYRQSLGQGLEFLIYFQGNSAPDKSGLPSDRFSAERTGGSVSTLTIQRTQQEDSAVYLCASSTSGQAFFGQGTRLTVV.

The chain combines TRBV12-3 or TRBV12-4 with TRBJ2-3; perhaps TRBD1 as D (6 bases). The CDR3 is made up of 14 amino acids. The germline V and J ends were trimmed by 6 bases and 2 bases, with 12 bases remaining between them. The CDR3 region is CASRGRGITDTQYF. CDR3 DNA sequence: TGTGCCAGCAGGGGCAGGGGTATCACAGATACGCAGTATTTT.

The sample holds many counts of this clonotype. The V gene is TRBV7-2, the J gene TRBJ2-1; TRBD2 agrees at 12 bases. Germline V gene sequence: CDR1 SGHTA, CDR2 FQGNSA. The CDR3 length is 16 residues. Trimming at V came to 2 bases and at J to 7 bases, leaving 6 bases not matched to a gene. CDR3 sequence reads: CASSLSPSGGANEQFF. The CDR3 region has the DNA TGTGCCAGCAGCTTATCACCTAGCGGGGGGGCTAATGAGCAGTTCTTC.